One and the same sample provided the 20 T cell receptor beta chains below, sequenced in a study of identifying expanded T cells in peripheral blood. TCRdb's copy holds only in-frame clones and misses some; the assay was immunoSEQ multiplex PCR. The table records about 50,000 clones, approximately 86% of them present only once. Sequencing was done on a sample of blood. Source of these receptors: a person between 18 and 75 years old in good health.

The rearrangement uses TRBV19 and TRBJ1-1, with a tentative D call TRBD1 (6 bases). Looked up from germline, CDR1 is LNHDA and CDR2 is SQIVND (reference sequence). Trimming left V 6 bases short and J 0 bases short, with 8 bases between. The CDR3 is 13 residues long. In nucleotides, the CDR3 is TGTGCCAGTAGGGACAGCTTGAACACTGAAGCTTTCTTT. This gives the protein CASRDSLNTEAFF.

The chain uses TRBV5-5 and TRBJ1-3; TRBD1 is a possible D gene (5 bases). Looked up from germline, CDR1 is SGHKS and CDR2 is YYEKEE (reference sequence). There are 15 residues in the CDR3. Trimming left V 5 bases short and J 4 bases short, with 16 bases between. The CDR3 region has the DNA TGTGCCAGCAGACGAAGCGGGACGGCCGGAAACACCATATATTTT. Amino acids: CASRRSGTAGNTIYF.

The V and J genes are TRBV18 and TRBJ1-2; D ambiguous. Trimming cost V 4 bases and J 2 bases, with 11 bases left between them. Germline V CDR1 and CDR2: KGHSH, LQKENI. This CDR3 comprises 14 residues. The CDR3 DNA follows: TGTGCCAGCTCACTTGACCCGAGGAACTATGGCTACACCTTC. It codes for CASSLDPRNYGYTF.

This clone was recorded only once. The J gene is TRBJ1-1, the V gene TRBV5-6; 12 positions agree with TRBD1. Germline lookup yields CDR1 SGHDT and CDR2 YYEEEE. There are 18 residues in the CDR3. J gave up 5 bases and V 4 bases, and 15 bases lay outside the gene matches. In DNA form, the CDR3 reads TGTGCCAGCAGCCCGGGAGCGGGACAGGGGGCGAAGAGGACTGAAGCTTTCTTT. Its protein product is CASSPGAGQGAKRTEAFF.

V is TRBV7-6 and J is TRBJ1-6; D is uncertain. CDR3 length equals 13 residues. Germline lookup yields CDR1 SGHVS and CDR2 FNYEAQ. V lost 5 bases to trimming and J lost 8 bases, with 10 bases between them. The CDR3 protein is CASSLEVDSPLHF. The CDR3 DNA follows: TGTGCCAGCAGCCTCGAGGTGGATTCACCCCTCCACTTT.

This chain joins TRBV7-2 and TRBJ1-2; D is undetermined. Trimming cost V 4 bases and J 5 bases, with 17 bases left between them. Germline CDR1 and CDR2: SGHTA and FQGNSA. The length of the CDR3 is 15 residues. Written as DNA, the CDR3 is TGTGCCAGCAGCTCGACGGGTCGGGCGGGGTATGGCTACACCTTC. Its protein product is CASSSTGRAGYGYTF.

This sequence joins TRBV7-2 and TRBJ2-1; 13 nucleotides align to TRBD2. CDR3 length: 17 residues. The germline CDR1 and CDR2 sequences are SGHTA and FQGNSA. V was pared by 5 bases and J by 7 bases, with 11 bases of the junction left unmatched. The CDR3 DNA sequence: TGTGCCAGCAGCGGCACTAGCGGGAGGGGGGCTCGTAATGAGCAGTTCTTC. Translated: CASSGTSGRGARNEQFF.

This chain joins TRBV27 and TRBJ2-7; D ambiguous. The CDR3 has 13 residues. Germline CDR1 is MNHEY and CDR2 is SMNVEV (reference sequence). Trimming removed 8 bases from V and 0 bases from J, with 11 bases in between. The chain's CDR3 is CASRSNVSYEQYF. The DNA for the CDR3 is TGTGCCAGCCGGTCGAACGTCTCCTACGAGCAGTACTTC.

The V and J genes are TRBV10-1 and TRBJ2-1; 9 bases fit TRBD2. The length of the CDR3 is 13 residues. From germline, CDR1 is WNHNN and CDR2 SYGVQD (reference sequence). J lost 10 bases, V lost 6 bases, and 7 bases had no gene match. CDR3: CASRDVAGAEQFF. The DNA of the CDR3 is TGCGCCAGCAGGGATGTAGCGGGGGCCGAGCAGTTCTTC.

The gene calls are TRBV11-2 and TRBJ2-2, with a possible D match to TRBD1 (5 bases). The V and J ends lost 5 bases and 5 bases respectively, with 15 bases between them. CDR1 SGHAT and CDR2 FQNNGV come from the germline V gene. There are 15 residues in the CDR3. The DNA of the CDR3 is TGTGCCAGCAGCCCCAGTCAGGGTCGGACCGGGGAGCTGTTTTTT. Its translation is CASSPSQGRTGELFF.

The genes are TRBV5-5 and TRBJ2-7; 8 bases align to TRBD1. Germline CDR1 SGHKS, CDR2 YYEKEE (reference sequence). The V and J ends lost 4 bases and 4 bases, in that order; junction bases with no gene match: 13. CDR3 length: 16 amino acids. This chain's CDR3 is CASSEDRVGGRYEQYF. The CDR3 bases are TGTGCCAGCAGCGAGGACAGGGTCGGGGGTCGGTACGAGCAGTACTTC.

The rearrangement links TRBV6-5 to TRBJ1-5; possibly TRBD1 for D (6 bases). V dropped 7 bases and J dropped 2 bases, with 15 bases sitting between them. The CDR3 extends over 15 amino acids. In germline, CDR1 is MNHEY, CDR2 SVGAGI. The CDR3 DNA sequence: TGTGCCAGCACAGGGGCAGGGAACGGCAATCAGCCCCAGCATTTT. Amino acids: CASTGAGNGNQPQHF.

The chain has TRBV28 and TRBJ1-5, with a weak D call TRBD1 (6 bases). Looked up from germline, CDR1 is MDHEN and CDR2 is SYDVKM. This CDR3 is 13 amino acids long. V lost 6 bases to trimming and J lost 4 bases, with 10 bases between them. DNA for the CDR3: TGTGCCAGCAGGGGGGCTGGTAATCAGCCCCAGCATTTT. Amino acid sequence: CASRGAGNQPQHF.

The rearrangement links TRBV19 to TRBJ1-1; D is ambiguous. Trimming stripped 8 bases from V and 4 bases from J, with 14 bases between. There are 13 residues in the CDR3. Germline assignment: CDR1 LNHDA and CDR2 SQIVND (reference sequence). Here the CDR3 reads CASSGLAGTEAFF. The CDR3 nucleotides are TGTGCCAGTTCAGGTTTGGCTGGCACTGAAGCTTTCTTT.

The genes are TRBV2 and TRBJ1-1; D possibly corresponds to TRBD1 (5 bases). Germline loops: CDR1 SNHLY, CDR2 FYNNEI. The V and J ends lost 6 bases and 1 base respectively, with 15 bases between them. This CDR3 comprises 15 residues. Written as DNA, the CDR3 is TGTGCCAGCAGCGCCAGTATGAGGGGGAACACTGAAGCTTTCTTT. Its translation: CASSASMRGNTEAFF.

The genes are TRBV7-3 and TRBJ2-3; 13 bases agree with TRBD2. Trimming removed 1 base from V and 3 bases from J; junction bases left unmatched: 4. The V gene's germline CDR1 is SGHTA and CDR2 FQGTGA. This CDR3 has 17 amino acids. The CDR3 DNA sequence: TGTGCCAGCAGCTTAAGGGTGACTAGCGGGGGGACAGATACGCAGTATTTT. It encodes CASSLRVTSGGTDTQYF.

This clone was recorded a few times. The genes are TRBV18 and TRBJ1-3; 8 bases agree with TRBD1. CDR3 length equals 14 residues. Germline trimming cut 4 bases from V and 2 bases from J; bases unmatched to any gene: 1. The germline V gene encodes CDR1 KGHSH and CDR2 LQKENI. CDR3 in DNA: TGTGCCAGCTCACAACAGGGGGCTGGAAACACCATATATTTT. It encodes CASSQQGAGNTIYF.

The J gene is TRBJ1-6, the V gene TRBV27; possible D gene TRBD1, 5 bases. V was cut by 2 bases and J by 10 bases, with 12 bases left in between. Germline CDR1 is MNHEY and CDR2 is SMNVEV (reference sequence). This CDR3 region has 14 residues. The CDR3 is CASSLRGRGSPLHF. DNA of the CDR3: TGTGCCAGCAGTTTACGAGGGAGGGGCTCACCCCTCCACTTT.

This sequence joins TRBV2 and TRBJ1-2; tentative D call: TRBD1 (5 bases). Germline CDR1 reads SNHLY; CDR2 reads FYNNEI. The CDR3 totals 15 residues. Trimming shortened V by 2 bases and J by 2 bases, and 12 bases separated the two germline ends. CDR3 DNA sequence: TGTGCCAGCAGTGAATCCGCAGGGAACAACTATGGCTACACCTTC. Translating gives CASSESAGNNYGYTF.

The chain couples TRBV5-5 to TRBJ2-3; 7 nucleotides agree with TRBD1. Germline V CDR1 and CDR2: SGHKS, YYEKEE (reference sequence). The length of the CDR3 is 15 residues. V gave up 4 bases and J gave up 1 base; unmatched junction bases: 6. CDR3 sequence (DNA): TGTGCCAGCAGCGGGACCGGGACAGGCACAGATACGCAGTATTTT. Its translation is CASSGTGTGTDTQYF.